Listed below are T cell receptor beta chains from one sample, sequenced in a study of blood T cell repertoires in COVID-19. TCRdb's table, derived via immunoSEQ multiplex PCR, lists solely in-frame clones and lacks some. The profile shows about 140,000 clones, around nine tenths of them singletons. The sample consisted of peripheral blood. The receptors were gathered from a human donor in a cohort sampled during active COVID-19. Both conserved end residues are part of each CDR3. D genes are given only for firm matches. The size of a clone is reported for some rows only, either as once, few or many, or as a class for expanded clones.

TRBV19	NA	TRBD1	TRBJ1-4	TGTGCCAGTAGTTTAACAGGGGGCGCGCGAAAACTGTTTTTT	CASSLTGGARKLFF
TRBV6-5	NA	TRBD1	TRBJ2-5	TGTGCCAGCAGTTACTTGAGGGGACAGTCCCAAGAGACCCAGTACTTC	CASSYLRGQSQETQYF
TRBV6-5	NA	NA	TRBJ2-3	TGTGCCAGCAGTTACCCCGGGACAACACTCACAGATACGCAGTATTTT	CASSYPGTTLTDTQYF
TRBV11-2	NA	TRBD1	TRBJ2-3	TGTGCCAGCAGCTCACAGGGGATTCGGACAGATACGCAGTATTTT	CASSSQGIRTDTQYF
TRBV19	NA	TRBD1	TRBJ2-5	TGTGCCAGTAGTATAGGTGGGACAGGGGCAGTAGAGACCCAGTACTTC	CASSIGGTGAVETQYF
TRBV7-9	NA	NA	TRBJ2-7	TGTGCCAGCAGCTCTCCCCCGGGTAGAATCTCCTACGAGCAGTACTTC	CASSSPPGRISYEQYF
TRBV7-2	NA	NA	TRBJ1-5	TGTGCCAGCAGCTCTGGAGGTTGGAATCAGCCCCAGCATTTT	CASSSGGWNQPQHF
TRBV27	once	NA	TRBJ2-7	TGTGCCAGCAGTTTCATTCCTACCGGGAGCCGCTACGAGCAGTACTTC	CASSFIPTGSRYEQYF
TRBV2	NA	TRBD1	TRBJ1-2	TGTGCCAGCAGCCTGGACAGGCGTAACTATGGCTACACCTTC	CASSLDRRNYGYTF
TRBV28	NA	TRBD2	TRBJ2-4	TGTGCCAGCAGACGCGGGAGGAGCATTCAGTACTTC	CASRRGRSIQYF
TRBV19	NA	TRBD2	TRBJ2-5	TGTGCCAGTAGTATCCTAGCGGGAGGGAGAGAGACCCAGTACTTC	CASSILAGGRETQYF
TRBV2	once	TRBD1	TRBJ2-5	TGTGCCAGCACTGGGACAGGCCAAGAGACCCAGTACTTC	CASTGTGQETQYF
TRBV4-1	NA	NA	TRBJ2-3	TGCGCCAGCAGCCAAGAAGGAGGGGGCGCCTCAGATACGCAGTATTTT	CASSQEGGGASDTQYF
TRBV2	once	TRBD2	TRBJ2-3	TGTGCGAATAAGCGGGGGAGCACAGATACGCAGTATTTT	CANKRGSTDTQYF
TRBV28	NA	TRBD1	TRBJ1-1	TGTGCCAGCAGAATTGACAGGGCCGTGAACACTGAAGTTTTCTTT	CASRIDRAVNTEVFF
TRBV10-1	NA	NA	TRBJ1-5	TGCGCCAGCAGTGACCTGTCCAGCAATCAGCCCCAGCATTTT	CASSDLSSNQPQHF
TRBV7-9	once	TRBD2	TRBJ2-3	TGTGCCAGCAGCTCTTCCGGGACTAGCGGGGGTGGAGATACGCAGTATTTT	CASSSSGTSGGGDTQYF
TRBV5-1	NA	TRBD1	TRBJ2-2	TGCGCCAGCATGGGGACAGGGACTCTCAACACCGGGGAGCTGTTTTTT	CASMGTGTLNTGELFF
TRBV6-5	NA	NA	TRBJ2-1	TGTGCCAGCAGAGGCTCGGGGGACTCCTACAATGAGCAGTTCTTC	CASRGSGDSYNEQFF
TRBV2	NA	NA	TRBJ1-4	TGTGCCAGCAGAATCCGGGATGAAAAACTGTTTTTT	CASRIRDEKLFF
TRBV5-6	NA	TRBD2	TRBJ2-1	TGTGCCAGCAGCTTGGCGGGTCTAGCGGGGGGTCCTTACAATGAGCAGTTCTTC	CASSLAGLAGGPYNEQFF
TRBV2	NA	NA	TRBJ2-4	TGTGCCAGCAGCCCACCCAGGGAGGACATTCAGTACTTC	CASSPPREDIQYF
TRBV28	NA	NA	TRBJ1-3	TGTGCCAGCAGTTCTCTCTCAACAGGCAGTGGAAACACCATATATTTT	CASSSLSTGSGNTIYF
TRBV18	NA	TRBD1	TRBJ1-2	TGTGCCAGCTCATCCCCGGACAGGGGGATCCTTGGCTACACCTTC	CASSSPDRGILGYTF
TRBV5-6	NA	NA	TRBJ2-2	TGTGCCAGCAGCCAATCCCCGGGAAGGGTAAACACCGGGGAGCTGTTTTTT	CASSQSPGRVNTGELFF
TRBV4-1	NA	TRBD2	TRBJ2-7	TGCGCCAGCAGCCAAGAGGGACTAGCGGGGGATAGCTCCTACGAGCAGTACTTC	CASSQEGLAGDSSYEQYF
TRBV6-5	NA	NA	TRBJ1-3	TGTGCCAGCAGCCCAACGGGAGGGTCTGGAAACACCATATATTTT	CASSPTGGSGNTIYF
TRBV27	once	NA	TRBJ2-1	TGTGCCAGCAGTACCCTGGGGGACACGATCTACAATGAGCAGTTCTTC	CASSTLGDTIYNEQFF
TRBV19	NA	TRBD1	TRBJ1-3	TGTGCCAGTAGTATCGGGGACAGGGGAAACACCATATATTTT	CASSIGDRGNTIYF
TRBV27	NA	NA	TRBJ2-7	TGTGCCAGCAGTTTACAGCGCTCCCACGAGCAGTACTTC	CASSLQRSHEQYF